This entry is about one T cell receptor (beta chain). What it binds is unknown. This sample is drawn from a study of CD8+CD57+ T cells in acquired aplastic anemia. For the study at large: An average of roughly 3 ug of DNA was obtained from sorted CD4+ and CD8+ cells. Healthy donors gave approximately 9.8 million reads on average for CD4+ cells. Study-wide findings and caveats: Controls and patients did not differ significantly in CD8+ Simpson's diversity. Around 30 sequences, all CD8+ CDR3, were shared between patients and controls.

After removal of 5 bases from V and 2 bases from J, the junction contained 6 bases not matched to a gene. Germline CDR1 DFQATT, CDR2 SNEGSKA (reference sequence). The CDR3 contains 13 residues. CDR3 and TCR beta VDJ profiling relied on genomic DNA as the template. TCRdb fed the reads into MiXCR, producing one record per CDR3 protein. Altogether about 190,000 distinct CDR3 sequences are present, roughly half being singletons, with the ten largest covering about 16%. The sequencing input was sorted CD4+, CD8+, or CD8+CD57+ T cells (not recorded which) from PBMCs. The TCR was taken from a human donor in good health, serving as a control. The chain carries TRBV20-1 and TRBJ2-7; 7 positions match TRBD1. CDR3 sequence: CSALGTAAYEQYF. The CDR3 nucleotides are TGCAGTGCTCTCGGGACAGCAGCCTACGAGCAGTACTTC.